This T cell receptor beta chain originates from a study of human thymus T cells. The assay was immunoSEQ multiplex PCR, and TCRdb's table has in-frame clones only and misses some. The sample yields about 130,000 clones, around 95% seen once. The trim removed 4 bases at V and 3 bases at J, leaving 16 bases unmatched. Germline loops: CDR1 SGHAT, CDR2 FQNNGV. This CDR3 has 18 amino acids. In corrective heart surgery, resections were taken, and these provided the thymus tissue. The sequence derives from a boy under three years old with a congenital heart defect but otherwise immunologically healthy. V is TRBV11-2 and J is TRBJ1-1; TRBD1 agrees at 8 bases. Sequences were obtained from thymus tissue. The CDR3 DNA sequence: TGTGCCAGCAGCTCTCGAGCGGGCAGGGGGCCGTTGGACACTGAAGCTTTCTTT. Encoded protein: CASSSRAGRGPLDTEAFF.